This TCR beta chain appears in the sequencing data of a study of CD8 T cells in ankylosing spondylitis. In the case of this clonotype: The antigen remains undetermined.

Study-level results: Characteristic of ankylosing spondylitis blood, it appeared, was a TCR beta motif comprising about eight highly homologous variants. There were earlier reports of some motif variants in reactive arthritis synovial fluid and blood. It was reported that disease-linked clones were significantly enriched in matched ankylosing spondylitis synovial fluid. Clones linked to disease, bearing a CD8+ phenotype, were relatively rare in peripheral blood.

Quantitative 5'-RACE was performed with molecular barcodes, and it yielded the TCR beta libraries. Each CDR3 protein is one row after TCRdb ran MiXCR on the 5' RACE reads. The table shows about 450,000 distinct CDR3 sequences, with roughly 25% occurring only once. Between the trimmed V and J ends, which lost 4 bases and 4 bases, there was a span of 11 bases. In germline, CDR1 is SGHRS, CDR2 YFSETQ. CDR3 length: 14 residues. The material sequenced was blood, either unsorted or a sorted T cell fraction (not recorded which). This sequence joins TRBV5-1 and TRBJ1-4; D is possibly TRBD1 (5 bases). This sequence originates from a male donor with ankylosing spondylitis. CDR3 sequence: CASSPRGINEKLFF. CDR3 DNA: TGCGCCAGCAGCCCTCGGGGGATTAATGAAAAACTGTTTTTT.